One sample yielded the 4 T cell receptor beta chains listed below, sequenced in a study of spatial heterogeneity in lung cancer. Study observations and caveats: Expanded intratumoral alpha and beta TCR counts tracked tumor mutation counts.

These TCRs are of unknown antigen specificity. Using its own MiXCR run on the 5' RACE reads, TCRdb lists one record per CDR3 protein. The data contain around 7,800 distinct CDR3 sequences, around 8.4% of them singletons. The time point here: sample taken at primary tumor resection. This specimen was lung tumor tissue, taken at surgery. These receptors were collected from a male donor with early-stage non-small cell lung cancer.

This clonotype is medium-sized (0.01 to 0.1%) in the sample. This beta chain slipped into a library made for alpha chains as a stray read, so its size is not meaningful. The rearrangement uses TRBV3-1 and TRBJ1-2, with 7 bases that match TRBD1. Germline CDR1 LGHDT, CDR2 YNNKEL (reference sequence). This CDR3 region has 11 residues. With V trimmed by 6 bases and J by 8 bases, 3 bases remained unmatched. CDR3: CASSHRGGYTF. In DNA form, the CDR3 reads TGTGCCAGCAGTCACAGGGGCGGCTACACCTTC.

This clonotype was seen many times. This beta chain slipped into a library made for alpha chains as a stray read, so its size is not meaningful. This chain uses TRBV28 with TRBJ1-5; possibly TRBD1 for D (5 bases). CDR1 MDHEN and CDR2 SYDVKM come from the germline V gene. Between the trimmed V and J ends, which lost 7 bases and 6 bases, there was a span of 10 bases. The CDR3 spans 12 residues. As DNA, the CDR3 is TGTGCCAGCACCACGGGGGGTCAGCCCCAGCATTTT. Residues: CASTTGGQPQHF.

This clonotype is deemed medium-sized. With the library built for alpha chains, this beta chain is off target and its frequency is not meaningful. The gene calls are TRBV6-2 or TRBV6-3 and TRBJ2-2; 7 bases map to TRBD1. The CDR3 has 18 residues. Losses at the gene ends were 4 bases for V and 0 bases for J; bases not matched to a gene: 11. CDR1 MNHEY and CDR2 SVGEGT come from the germline V gene. The CDR3 DNA reads as TGTGCCAGCAGTTTACTTGGGGTGAGGGGGCCGAACACCGGGGAGCTGTTTTTT. This translates into CASSLLGVRGPNTGELFF.

This clonotype qualifies as medium-sized. This beta chain is a stray read from a library made for alpha chains; its abundance is not meaningful. The V and J genes are TRBV7-6 and TRBJ2-5, with 9 bases identical to TRBD1. Germline loops: CDR1 SGHVS, CDR2 FNYEAQ. V dropped 0 bases and J dropped 4; count of bases not matched to a gene: 9. The CDR3 is 17 residues long. CDR3 nucleotide sequence: TGTGCCAGCAGCTTAGCCGCGGGACAGGGAAATGGAGAGACCCAGTACTTC. Its translation is CASSLAAGQGNGETQYF.